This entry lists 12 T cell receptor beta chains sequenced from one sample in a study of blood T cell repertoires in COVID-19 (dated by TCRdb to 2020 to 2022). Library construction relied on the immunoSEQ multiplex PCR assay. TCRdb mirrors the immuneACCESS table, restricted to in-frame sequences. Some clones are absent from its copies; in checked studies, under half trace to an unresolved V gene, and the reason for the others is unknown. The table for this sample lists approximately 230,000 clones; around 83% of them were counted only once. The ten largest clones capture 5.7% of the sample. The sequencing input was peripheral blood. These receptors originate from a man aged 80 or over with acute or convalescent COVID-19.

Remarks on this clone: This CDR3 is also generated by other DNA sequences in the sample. CDR3 nucleotides: TGTGCCACCAGTGAAGCCGGGACACCGAACACCGGGGAGCTGTTTTTT. It specifies CATSEAGTPNTGELFF. V gene TRBV24-1 combines with J gene TRBJ2-2; TRBD1 might be the D (6 bases). The CDR3 loop spans 16 amino acids. V lost 4 bases and J lost 0, with 11 bases in between. Germline lookup yields CDR1 KGHDR and CDR2 SFDVKD.

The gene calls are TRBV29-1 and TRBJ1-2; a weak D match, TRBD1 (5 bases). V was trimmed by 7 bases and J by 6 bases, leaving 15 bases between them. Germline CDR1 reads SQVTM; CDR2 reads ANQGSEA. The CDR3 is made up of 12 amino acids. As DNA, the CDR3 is TGCAGCGCCGCAACGACAGTAGATGGCTACACCTTC. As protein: CSAATTVDGYTF.

The CDR3 DNA reads as TGTGCCAGCAGTCCGGGAATAAACACTGAAGCTTTCTTT. Its protein product is CASSPGINTEAFF. The chain is built from TRBV2 and TRBJ1-1; D is ambiguous. The CDR3 consists of 13 residues. Per germline, CDR1 SNHLY and CDR2 FYNNEI. V lost 5 bases and J 2 bases, leaving 9 bases between the germline ends.

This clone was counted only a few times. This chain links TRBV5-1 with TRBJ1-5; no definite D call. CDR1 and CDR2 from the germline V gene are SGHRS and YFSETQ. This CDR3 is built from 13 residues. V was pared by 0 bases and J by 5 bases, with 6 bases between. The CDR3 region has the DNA TGCGCCAGCAGCTTGGAACGGGATCAGCCCCAGCATTTT. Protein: CASSLERDQPQHF.

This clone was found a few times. The CDR3 here is CASSFQGAYTEAFF. Written as DNA, the CDR3 is TGCGCCAGCAGCTTCCAGGGGGCCTACACTGAAGCTTTCTTT. V is TRBV5-1 and J is TRBJ1-1, with 8 bases identical to TRBD1. This CDR3 contains 14 residues. CDR1 is SGHRS, CDR2 YFSETQ, per germline. V shed 2 bases and J 3 bases; nucleotides not matched to a gene: 3.

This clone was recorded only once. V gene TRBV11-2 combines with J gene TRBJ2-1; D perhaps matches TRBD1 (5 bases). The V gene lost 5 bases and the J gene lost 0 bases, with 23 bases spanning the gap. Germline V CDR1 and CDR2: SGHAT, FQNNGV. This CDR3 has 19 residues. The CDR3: CASSHTLLLGDSSYNEQFF. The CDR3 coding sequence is TGTGCCAGCAGCCACACCCTACTGCTAGGCGACAGCTCCTACAATGAGCAGTTCTTC.

CDR3 protein: CASSPGTGGGDTQYF. For the CDR3, the DNA is TGTGCCAGCTCACCAGGGACAGGTGGTGGAGATACGCAGTATTTT. The chain couples TRBV18 to TRBJ2-3, with 8 positions matching TRBD1. CDR1 is KGHSH, CDR2 LQKENI, per germline. V trimming: 2 bases; J trimming: 5 bases; junction bases outside the gene matches: 6. The CDR3 contains 15 residues. The full variable domain, in which reference TRBV18 and TRBJ2-3 provide the parts outside the CDR3, is NAGVMQNPRHLVRRRGQEARLRCSPMKGHSHVYWYRQLPEEGLKFMVYLQKENIIDESGMPKERFSAEFPKEGPSILRIQQVVRGDSAAYFCASSPGTGGGDTQYFGPGTRLTVL.

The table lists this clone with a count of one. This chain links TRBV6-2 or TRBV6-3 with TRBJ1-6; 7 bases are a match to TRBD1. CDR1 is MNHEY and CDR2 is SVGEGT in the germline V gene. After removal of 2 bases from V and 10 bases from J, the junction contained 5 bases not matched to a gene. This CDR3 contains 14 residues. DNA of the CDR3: TGTGCCAGCAGTTACCCAACAGGGGACTCACCCCTCCACTTT. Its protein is CASSYPTGDSPLHF.

The CDR3 reads CATSTPPGLTSGGELFF. DNA for the CDR3: TGTGCCACCAGTACTCCCCCCGGGCTTACGTCGGGAGGGGAGCTGTTTTTT. The V call is TRBV24-1, the J call TRBJ2-2; D might be TRBD2 (5 bases). The V gene lost 6 bases and the J gene lost 8 bases, with 24 bases spanning the gap. Germline V gene lookup returns CDR1 KGHDR and CDR2 SFDVKD. The CDR3 covers 17 residues.

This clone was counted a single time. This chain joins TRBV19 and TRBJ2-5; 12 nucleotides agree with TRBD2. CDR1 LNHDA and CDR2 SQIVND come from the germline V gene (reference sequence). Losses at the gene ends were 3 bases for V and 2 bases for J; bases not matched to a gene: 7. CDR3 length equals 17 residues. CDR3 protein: CASSISRTSGTQETQYF. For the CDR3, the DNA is TGTGCCAGTAGTATCTCAAGGACTAGCGGGACTCAAGAGACCCAGTACTTC. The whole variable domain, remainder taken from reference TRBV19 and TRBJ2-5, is DGGITQSPKYLFRKEGQNVTLSCEQNLNHDAMYWYRQDPGQGLRLIYYSQIVNDFQKGDIAEGYSVSREKKESFPLTVTSAQKNPTAFYLCASSISRTSGTQETQYFGPGTRLLVL.

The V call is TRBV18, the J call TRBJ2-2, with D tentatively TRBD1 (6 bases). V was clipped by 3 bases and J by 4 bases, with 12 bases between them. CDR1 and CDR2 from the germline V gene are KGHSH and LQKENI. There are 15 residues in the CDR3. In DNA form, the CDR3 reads TGTGCCAGCTCACCGGGACAATCGGGCACCGGGGAGCTGTTTTTT. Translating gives CASSPGQSGTGELFF.

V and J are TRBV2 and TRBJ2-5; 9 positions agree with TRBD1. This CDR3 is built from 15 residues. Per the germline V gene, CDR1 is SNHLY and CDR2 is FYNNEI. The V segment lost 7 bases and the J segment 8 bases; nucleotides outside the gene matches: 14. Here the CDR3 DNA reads TGTGCCAGCACTCGGTTCGGGACAGGGCCCTCTACCCAGTACTTC. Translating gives CASTRFGTGPSTQYF. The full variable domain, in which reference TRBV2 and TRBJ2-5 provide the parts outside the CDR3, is EPEVTQTPSHQVTQMGQEVILRCVPISNHLYFYWYRQILGQKVEFLVSFYNNEISEKSEIFDDQFSVERPDGSNFTLKIRSTKLEDSAMYFCASTRFGTGPSTQYFGPGTRLLVL.